This entry features one TCR beta chain sequence. Mismatch with germline at one junction end may stem from a read error. People in the exposed group encountered a COVID-19 case within 2 weeks before entering the study. Libraries were prepared by immunoSEQ multiplex PCR; TCRdb keeps only in-frame clonotypes and omits some of them. The sample lists 300,000 to 350,000 clones; about 88% were seen once. This sample was taken from a study of blood T cell repertoires in COVID-19. Germline lookup yields CDR1 SEHNR and CDR2 FQNEAQ (reference sequence). CDR3 length: 12 residues. This sequence originates from a woman between 25 and 40 years old who had been exposed to COVID-19. The sample taken for sequencing was PBMCs or T cells enriched from blood (not recorded which). V is TRBV7-9 and J is TRBJ2-5, with TRBD1 matching over 8 bases. CDR3 nucleotides: TGTGCCAGCAGCGCAAACCCGGGACAGGTCAACTTC. This encodes CASSANPGQVNF.